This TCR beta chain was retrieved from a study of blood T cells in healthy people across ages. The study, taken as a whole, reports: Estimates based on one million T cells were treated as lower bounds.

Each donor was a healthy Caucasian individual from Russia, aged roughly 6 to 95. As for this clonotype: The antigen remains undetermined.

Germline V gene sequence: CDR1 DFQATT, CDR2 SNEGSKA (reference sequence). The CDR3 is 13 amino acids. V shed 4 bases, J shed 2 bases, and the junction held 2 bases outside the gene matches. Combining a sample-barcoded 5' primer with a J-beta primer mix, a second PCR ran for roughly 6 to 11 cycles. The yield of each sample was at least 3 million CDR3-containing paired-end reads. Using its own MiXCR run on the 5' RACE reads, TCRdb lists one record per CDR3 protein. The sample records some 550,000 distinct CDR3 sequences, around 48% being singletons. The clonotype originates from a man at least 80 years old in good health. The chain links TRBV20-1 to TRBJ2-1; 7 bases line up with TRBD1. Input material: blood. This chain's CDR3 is CSAIGTAYNEQFF. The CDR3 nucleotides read TGCAGTGCTATCGGGACAGCCTACAATGAGCAGTTCTTC.